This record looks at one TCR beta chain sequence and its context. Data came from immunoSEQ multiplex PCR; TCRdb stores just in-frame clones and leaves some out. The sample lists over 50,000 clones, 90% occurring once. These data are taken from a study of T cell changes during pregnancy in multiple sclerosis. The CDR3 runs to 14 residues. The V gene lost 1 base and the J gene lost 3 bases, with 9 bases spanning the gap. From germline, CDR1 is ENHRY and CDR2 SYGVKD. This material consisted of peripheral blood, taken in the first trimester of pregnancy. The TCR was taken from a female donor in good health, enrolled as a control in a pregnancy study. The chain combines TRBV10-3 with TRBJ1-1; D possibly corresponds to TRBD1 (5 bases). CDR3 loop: CAISEYRGDTEAFF. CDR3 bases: TGTGCCATCAGTGAGTACCGGGGGGACACTGAAGCTTTCTTT.